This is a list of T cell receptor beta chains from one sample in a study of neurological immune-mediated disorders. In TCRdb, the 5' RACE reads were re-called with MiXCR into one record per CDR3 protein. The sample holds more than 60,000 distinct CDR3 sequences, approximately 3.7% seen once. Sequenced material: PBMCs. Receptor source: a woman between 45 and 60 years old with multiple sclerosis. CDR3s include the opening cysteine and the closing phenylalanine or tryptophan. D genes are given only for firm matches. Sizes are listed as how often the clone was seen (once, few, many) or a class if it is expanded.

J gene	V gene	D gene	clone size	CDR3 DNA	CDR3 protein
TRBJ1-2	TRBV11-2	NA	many	TGTGCCAGCAGCTTAGAGAGGGGGACAATTGGCTACACCTTC	CASSLERGTIGYTF
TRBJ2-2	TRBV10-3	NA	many	TGTGCCATCAGTGAGGGCCGGAACACCGGGGAGCTGTTTTTT	CAISEGRNTGELFF
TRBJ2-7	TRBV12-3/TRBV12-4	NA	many	TGTGCCAGCAGTCCGCCTCGAGATCGCAATGAGCAGTACTTC	CASSPPRDRNEQYF
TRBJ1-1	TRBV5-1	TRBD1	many	TGCGCCAGCAGCTCGGGACAGGGTTTGGGCACTGAAGCTTTCTTT	CASSSGQGLGTEAFF
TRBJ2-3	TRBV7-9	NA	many	TGTGCCAGCCCCGAGGCAGATACGCAGTATTTT	CASPEADTQYF
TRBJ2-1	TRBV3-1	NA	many	TGTGCCAGCAGCCGCCCCGGGACTTACAATGAGCAGTTCTTC	CASSRPGTYNEQFF
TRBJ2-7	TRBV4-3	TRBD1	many	TGCGCCAGCAGCCAAGCCGGGACAGGGTCCCACGAGCAGTACTTC	CASSQAGTGSHEQYF
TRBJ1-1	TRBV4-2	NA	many	TGTGCCAGCAGCCCATCCCTGAACGGAAACACTGAAGCTTTCTTT	CASSPSLNGNTEAFF
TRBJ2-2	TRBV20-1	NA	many	TGCAGTGCTACAATTGGACAGTACACCGGGGAGCTGTTTTTT	CSATIGQYTGELFF
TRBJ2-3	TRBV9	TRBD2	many	TGTGCCAGCAGCTTACAATATAGCGGGACCGCAGATACGCAGTATTTT	CASSLQYSGTADTQYF
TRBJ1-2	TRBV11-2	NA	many	TGTGCCAGCAGCTTAGATATCCGGCAGGGCCATGGCTACACCTTC	CASSLDIRQGHGYTF
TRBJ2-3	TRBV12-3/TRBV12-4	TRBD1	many	TGTGCCAGCAGTCCTGGGACAGGCAGCACAGATACGCAGTATTTT	CASSPGTGSTDTQYF
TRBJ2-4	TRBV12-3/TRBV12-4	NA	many	TGTGCCAGCAGTACGTTGGCTCTAGCCAAAAACATTCAGTACTTC	CASSTLALAKNIQYF